This is a list of T cell receptor beta chains from one sample in a study of T-cell memory formation after mild COVID-19. From the 5' RACE reads, TCRdb called clonotypes with MiXCR, one entry per CDR3 protein. The sample records approximately 300,000 distinct CDR3 sequences, 15% to 20% being singletons. Sequencing used PBMCs or a T cell subset sorted from them (not recorded which). Receptors originate from a man younger than 35 who had mild COVID-19 (a few samples of this study predate the infection). Cell type and time point are not known. The conserved cysteine and the conserved F or W are not part of the CDR3 here. Each record gives: D gene, V gene, J gene, clone size, CDR3 protein. The D gene is left open where the match is weak. Clone size, where shown, is once, few, many, or a class for clones that have expanded.

-	TRBV4-3	TRBJ1-6	few	ASSQESVSSYNSPLH
TRBD2	TRBV20-1	TRBJ2-1	few	SADPAVGLASNEQF
-	TRBV11-2	TRBJ2-3	many	ASSFDRSTDTQY
-	TRBV7-2	TRBJ2-4	-	ASSLFIGERRLAKNIQY
-	TRBV24-1	TRBJ2-5	many	ATSDATGTKETQY
-	TRBV5-1	TRBJ2-3	many	ASSLGGSTDTQY
-	TRBV4-1	TRBJ2-3	-	ASSQGEGWDTQY
-	TRBV7-3	TRBJ2-6	few	ASSSTGSGVMSNVLT
-	TRBV5-1	TRBJ1-3	-	ASSLVGGSGNTIY
-	TRBV7-9	TRBJ2-2	few	ASSLALGAAGELF